The rows below give T cell receptor beta chains drawn from one sample of a study of blood T cell repertoires in COVID-19. Assay used: immunoSEQ multiplex PCR; TCRdb lists only in-frame clones, some missing. The sample lists under 200,000 clones; around 84% were seen once. Sequenced input: peripheral blood. Every receptor here comes from a woman aged 45-65 years with COVID-19, enrolled during active disease. Each CDR3 is given with its conserved first and last residue. The D gene is left open where the match is weak. A row's size may be missing; if present it is once, few, many or a size class.

v_gene	abundance	j_gene	d_gene	CDR3aa	CDR3nt
TRBV9	.	TRBJ1-2	.	CASSDPGQGNYGYTF	TGTGCCAGCAGCGATCCGGGACAAGGAAACTATGGCTACACCTTC
TRBV9	once	TRBJ2-2	.	CASSVVSGFGELFF	TGTGCCAGCAGCGTAGTTTCGGGGTTCGGGGAGCTGTTTTTT
TRBV18	.	TRBJ1-4	.	CASSPGGEEKLFF	TGTGCCAGCTCACCGGGGGGTGAAGAAAAACTGTTTTTT
TRBV4-2	.	TRBJ2-7	.	CASSQGIQGGEQYF	TGTGCCAGCAGCCAAGGTATTCAGGGTGGCGAGCAGTACTTC
TRBV5-5	.	TRBJ2-3	TRBD1	CASSLGQGAADTQYF	TGTGCCAGCAGCTTGGGCCAGGGGGCGGCAGATACGCAGTATTTT
TRBV6-2/TRBV6-3	.	TRBJ1-4	.	CASSYTDRNEKLFF	TGTGCCAGCAGTTACACCGACAGGAATGAAAAACTGTTTTTT
TRBV30	once	TRBJ1-1	.	CAWSVRVEAFF	TGTGCCTGGAGTGTACGGGTCGAAGCTTTCTTT
TRBV7-9	once	TRBJ2-5	.	CASTALAAETQYF	TGTGCCAGCACGGCACTTGCGGCTGAGACCCAGTACTTC
TRBV29-1	.	TRBJ1-5	TRBD1	CSAQGQTNQPQHF	TGCAGCGCCCAGGGACAGACCAATCAGCCCCAGCATTTT
TRBV3-1/TRBV3-2	once	TRBJ2-4	.	CASSQDINIQYF	TGTGCCAGCAGTCAGGACATAAACATTCAGTACTTC
TRBV3-1/TRBV3-2	few	TRBJ1-1	.	CASSQELTGSSEAFF	TGTGCCAGCAGCCAAGAACTCACAGGGTCATCTGAAGCTTTCTTT
TRBV6-1	.	TRBJ1-2	TRBD1	CASSGGGGRGREGYTF	TGTGCCAGCAGTGGAGGAGGAGGCAGGGGGCGGGAAGGCTACACCTTC
TRBV14	.	TRBJ1-2	.	CASSQETGQPYGYTF	TGTGCCAGCAGCCAAGAAACAGGACAGCCCTATGGCTACACCTTC
TRBV29-1	.	TRBJ2-5	TRBD2	CSVETSGGETQYF	TGCAGCGTTGAGACTAGCGGGGGAGAGACCCAGTACTTC
TRBV6-5	.	TRBJ2-2	TRBD1	CASLRQGSNTGELFF	TGTGCCAGCCTCCGACAGGGATCGAACACCGGGGAGCTGTTTTTT
TRBV7-9	.	TRBJ1-1	.	CASSLPGGTEAFF	TGTGCCAGCAGCTTACCGGGGGGAACTGAAGCTTTCTTT
TRBV3-1/TRBV3-2	few	TRBJ2-5	.	CASSQGAGVQETQYF	TGTGCCAGCAGCCAAGGGGCAGGGGTCCAAGAGACCCAGTACTTC
TRBV7-9	.	TRBJ1-1	.	CASSLGSGNTEAFF	TGTGCCAGCAGCTTAGGTTCAGGGAACACTGAAGCTTTCTTT
TRBV30	.	TRBJ1-3	.	CAWESGETSGNTIYF	TGTGCCTGGGAATCAGGGGAAACCTCTGGAAACACCATATATTTT
TRBV28	.	TRBJ2-7	TRBD2	CASNPTAGASYEQYF	TGTGCCAGCAATCCGACAGCGGGGGCCTCCTACGAGCAGTACTTC
TRBV15	.	TRBJ2-7	.	CATSISPDWGAYEQYF	TGTGCCACCAGCATTTCACCCGACTGGGGGGCCTACGAGCAGTACTTC
TRBV7-2	once	TRBJ2-5	TRBD2	CASSIAGGRLETQYF	TGTGCCAGCAGCATAGCGGGGGGGCGGTTAGAGACCCAGTACTTC
TRBV5-1	once	TRBJ2-7	TRBD2	CASSPRTSGGLSEQYF	TGCGCCAGCAGCCCAAGGACTAGCGGGGGCCTGTCCGAGCAGTACTTC
TRBV7-9	.	TRBJ1-5	TRBD1	CASSPGQANQPQHF	TGTGCCAGCAGCCCCGGACAGGCTAATCAGCCCCAGCATTTT
TRBV27	once	TRBJ2-1	.	CASNPTWAVFNEQFF	TGTGCCAGCAACCCCACCTGGGCAGTTTTCAATGAGCAGTTCTTC
TRBV10-3	.	TRBJ1-1	TRBD1	CAISEGGPGTEAFF	TGTGCCATCAGTGAAGGGGGCCCAGGGACTGAAGCTTTCTTT
TRBV20-1	.	TRBJ2-1	.	CSPRGYNEQFF	TGCAGTCCGCGGGGTTACAATGAGCAGTTCTTC
TRBV19	.	TRBJ1-5	.	CASSLRTGNQPQHF	TGTGCCAGTAGTTTACGGACAGGCAATCAGCCCCAGCATTTT
TRBV11-2	.	TRBJ2-7	.	CASSRGPERGAEQYF	TGTGCCAGCAGCAGAGGGCCAGAACGAGGAGCCGAGCAGTACTTC
TRBV30	.	TRBJ2-6	TRBD1	CAWRAPTGFSGANVLTF	TGTGCCTGGAGGGCCCCGACAGGGTTCTCTGGGGCCAACGTCCTGACTTTC
TRBV12-5	few	TRBJ1-1	TRBD1	CASGSTGFADTEAFF	TGTGCTAGTGGCTCGACAGGGTTCGCGGACACTGAAGCTTTCTTT
TRBV5-5	.	TRBJ1-1	TRBD1	CASSWGTGQNTEAFF	TGTGCCAGCAGCTGGGGGACAGGCCAGAACACTGAAGCTTTCTTT
TRBV6-6	.	TRBJ1-5	.	CAIRGSSNQPQHF	TGTGCCATCCGAGGGTCGAGCAATCAGCCCCAGCATTTT
TRBV6-6	.	TRBJ1-5	TRBD1	CASSNRQGSNQPQHF	TGTGCCAGCAGCAATCGACAGGGCAGCAATCAGCCCCAGCATTTT
TRBV7-3	once	TRBJ2-5	.	CASSEGGGQETQYF	TGTGCCAGCAGCGAAGGGGGGGGCCAAGAGACCCAGTACTTC
TRBV6-6	.	TRBJ2-7	.	CASSPLDEQYF	TGTGCCAGCAGCCCCCTCGACGAGCAGTACTTC
TRBV7-2	.	TRBJ2-3	TRBD1	CASSLGRTGVGTDTQYF	TGTGCCAGCAGCTTAGGCCGGACAGGGGTTGGCACAGATACGCAGTATTTT
TRBV10-3	few	TRBJ2-1	TRBD2	CAISVSRGGDNEQFF	TGTGCCATCAGTGTTTCGCGCGGGGGGGACAATGAGCAGTTCTTC
TRBV28	.	TRBJ1-1	.	CASSVLGDTEAFF	TGTGCCAGCAGCGTCCTCGGGGACACTGAAGCTTTCTTT